Below are 26 T cell receptor beta chains sequenced from a single sample in a study of T-cell reconstitution after alpha-beta-depleted transplantation in children. Unique molecular identifiers were incorporated when the TCRbeta library was constructed. TCRdb redid the calling of the PCR reads with MiXCR, one entry per CDR3 protein. Among 750,000 to 950,000 distinct CDR3 sequences, around 17% were seen once, and the ten largest hold around 5%. Source: PBMCs, mostly from graft donor cells, taken 360 days after TCRalphabeta/CD19-depleted stem cell transplant. These receptors all come from a male patient aged 10 to 17 who had a stem cell transplant for acute lymphoblastic leukemia, so the T cells may come from the graft donor.

The chain combines TRBV21-1 with TRBJ2-6; no check of the table's D call, TRBD1, against the DNA was made. TRBV21-1 is labeled a pseudogene. The CDR3 extends over 19 amino acids. The CDR3 loop reads CASSKPGTGEVSGANVLTF. The CDR3, as DNA: TGTGCCAGCAGCAAACCGGGGACAGGGGAGGTTTCTGGGGCCAACGTCCTGACTTTC.

This clonotype was counted ten times or more. The chain uses TRBV29-1 and TRBJ2-2; D may be TRBD2 (5 bases). CDR1 SQVTM and CDR2 ANQGSEA come from the germline V gene. The CDR3 is 12 residues long. Trimming left V 4 bases short and J 3 bases short, with 6 bases between. The CDR3 reads CSVVRDTGELFF. The CDR3 bases are TGCAGCGTTGTGCGGGACACCGGGGAGCTGTTTTTT.

The sample holds a few counts of this clonotype. The CDR3 region has the DNA TGCAGCGTTGTGGGACTAGGGGGCGGTGAGCAGTTCTTC. Translated, it gives CSVVGLGGGEQFF. The V and J genes are TRBV29-1 and TRBJ2-1, with D possibly TRBD2 on 8 matching bases. V gave up 4 bases and J gave up 9 bases, with 16 bases separating them. The CDR3 extends over 13 amino acids. The V gene's germline CDR1 is SQVTM and CDR2 ANQGSEA.

This clonotype was detected a few times. The V call is TRBV7-8, the J call TRBJ1-2; 8 nucleotides align to TRBD1. Per the germline V gene, CDR1 is SGHVS and CDR2 is FQNEAQ. The CDR3 is 15 amino acids. The ends lost 2 bases at V and 6 bases at J; junction bases unmatched: 8. The CDR3 DNA sequence: TGTGCCAGCAGCTTAACCGGGACAGGAATTGATGGCTACACCTTC. Amino acids: CASSLTGTGIDGYTF.

This clonotype was found many times. The chain employs TRBV5-1 and TRBJ1-1; D call uncertain. V was clipped by 0 bases and J by 0 bases, with 12 bases between them. Per the germline V gene, CDR1 is SGHRS and CDR2 is YFSETQ. The CDR3 runs to 16 residues. CDR3 sequence reads: CASSLAGSSMNTEAFF. CDR3 nucleotides: TGCGCCAGCAGCTTGGCCGGCAGCAGCATGAACACTGAAGCTTTCTTT.

This clonotype was counted a few times. This chain connects TRBV29-1 to TRBJ2-1; tentative D call: TRBD2 (7 bases). V was pared by 2 bases and J by 6 bases, with 14 bases between. Germline assignment: CDR1 SQVTM and CDR2 ANQGSEA. The CDR3 is made up of 14 amino acids. DNA for the CDR3: TGCAGCGTTGAACCCTGGGGGGGGGCCAATGAGCAGTTCTTC. Translation: CSVEPWGGANEQFF.

The rearrangement links TRBV20-1 to TRBJ2-7; D possibly uses TRBD1 or TRBD2 (5 bases each). The V end was cut by 3 bases, the J end by 2 bases, with 11 bases between. This CDR3 has 13 residues. The germline V gene has CDR1 DFQATT and CDR2 SNEGSKA (reference sequence). CDR3 DNA sequence: TGCAGTGCTAGTAGAGGGACCACCTACGAGCAGTACTTC. It encodes CSASRGTTYEQYF.

The chain employs TRBV5-6 and TRBJ1-5; TRBD1 agrees at 10 bases. Germline CDR1 and CDR2: SGHDT and YYEEEE. The CDR3 consists of 19 residues. V lost 2 bases and J lost 2; bases outside the gene matches: 13. The chain's CDR3 is CASSFSLHYGTGGNQPQHF. The CDR3 DNA sequence: TGTGCCAGCAGCTTTTCATTGCATTACGGGACAGGGGGCAATCAGCCCCAGCATTTT.

This clonotype was counted between two and nine times. The chain links TRBV5-1 to TRBJ2-1; D not resolved. The germline gives CDR1 SGHRS, CDR2 YFSETQ. The V and J ends lost 0 bases and 0 bases respectively, with 10 bases between them. The CDR3 runs 16 residues. This CDR3 is CASSLALKSSYNEQFF. The CDR3 DNA reads TGCGCCAGCAGCTTGGCCTTGAAGTCCTCCTACAATGAGCAGTTCTTC. The variable domain in full, with the rest retrieved from reference TRBV5-1 and TRBJ2-1, is KAGVTQTPRYLIKTRGQQVTLSCSPISGHRSVSWYQQTPGQGLQFLFEYFSETQRNKGNFPGRFSGRQFSNSRSEMNVSTLELGDSALYLCASSLALKSSYNEQFFGPGTRLTVL.

V gene TRBV9 combines with J gene TRBJ2-1; D may be TRBD2 (7 bases). CDR1 and CDR2 from the germline V gene are SGDLS and YYNGEE. V lost 6 bases and J 8 bases, leaving 21 bases between the germline ends. The CDR3 is made up of 15 amino acids. CDR3 DNA sequence: TGTGCCAGCACCTCTGGTGGGGGCGGGAGCGATGAGCAGTTCTTC. It is translated as CASTSGGGGSDEQFF. Full variable domain (remainder filled in from reference TRBV9 and TRBJ2-1): DSGVTQTPKHLITATGQRVTLRCSPRSGDLSVYWYQQSLDQGLQFLIQYYNGEERAKGNILERFSAQQFPDLHSELNLSSLELGDSALYFCASTSGGGGSDEQFFGPGTRLTVL.

This clonotype was picked up a small number of times. In DNA, the CDR3 is TGTGCCAGCAGTTTCGGGGGGGCGAGGGACAATGAGCAGTTCTTC. It encodes CASSFGGARDNEQFF. The rearrangement links TRBV27 to TRBJ2-1, with 8 nucleotides matching TRBD2. The V gene's germline CDR1 is MNHEY and CDR2 SMNVEV (reference sequence). The CDR3 loop spans 15 amino acids. After removal of 3 bases from V and 5 bases from J, the junction contained 6 bases not matched to a gene.

At least ten counts were recorded for this clonotype. J is TRBJ1-5 and V is TRBV21-1. TRBV21-1 is termed a pseudogene. The CDR3 contains 19 residues. The CDR3 DNA follows: TGTGCCAGCAGCAAAGCGGGAGGGCCCAAGGTTTATAGCAATCAGCCCCAGCATTTT. Residues: CASSKAGGPKVYSNQPQHF.

The chain employs TRBV5-1 and TRBJ2-1; 10 bases are shared with TRBD2. V lost 4 bases, J lost 5 bases, and 12 bases stayed unmatched. The CDR3 is 17 amino acids. Germline V gives CDR1 SGHRS, CDR2 YFSETQ. CDR3 sequence reads: CASSPRPLAGVHNEQFF. The CDR3 DNA is TGCGCCAGCAGCCCCCGCCCCCTAGCGGGAGTCCACAATGAGCAGTTCTTC.

The chain is built from TRBV7-6 and TRBJ2-7; TRBD2 matches 8 bases. The V gene end was trimmed by 5 bases and the J gene end by 0 bases; junction bases not matched to a gene: 9. This CDR3 has 16 residues. Germline CDR1 and CDR2: SGHVS and FNYEAQ. The CDR3 coding sequence is TGTGCCAGCAGCCCCCAACCCGGGACTAGCTCCTACGAGCAGTACTTC. Its protein is CASSPQPGTSSYEQYF.

This clonotype was detected only a few times. The chain uses TRBV27 and TRBJ1-6, with no clear D. CDR3 length: 14 amino acids. Per germline, CDR1 MNHEY and CDR2 SMNVEV (reference sequence). V lost 3 bases and J lost 14, with 17 bases in between. The CDR3 coding sequence is TGTGCCAGCAGTTTGGTTACAGCACAAAGGTCCCTCCACTTT. This encodes CASSLVTAQRSLHF.

V is TRBV25-1 and J is TRBJ1-6, with D uncertain. Germline loops: CDR1 MGHDK, CDR2 SYGVNS. With 5 bases removed from V and 3 bases from J, the gap between germline ends came to 5 bases. The CDR3 loop spans 13 amino acids. The CDR3 protein is CASSQYYNSPLHF. The DNA for the CDR3 is TGTGCCAGCAGTCAGTACTATAATTCACCCCTCCACTTT.

The sample holds a few counts of this clonotype. The chain recombines TRBV29-1 with TRBJ1-2, with TRBD1 matching 7 bases. The CDR3 covers 12 residues. V was pared by 5 bases and J by 1 base, with 1 base of the junction left unmatched. CDR1 is SQVTM and CDR2 is ANQGSEA in the germline V gene. Written as DNA, the CDR3 is TGCAGCGTTCGACAGGGTAACTATGGCTACACCTTC. Residues: CSVRQGNYGYTF.

The chain uses TRBV5-1 and TRBJ2-3; D is ambiguous. The CDR3 has 16 residues. Deletions cut 10 bases from V and 3 bases from J, with 24 bases between. Germline lookup yields CDR1 SGHRS and CDR2 YFSETQ. The CDR3 DNA sequence: TGCGCCTCCCAACGGGTGGCGGACGTCCGAACAGATACGCAGTATTTT. Its protein product is CASQRVADVRTDTQYF.

The chain uses TRBV5-1 and TRBJ2-5, with TRBD1 matching 9 bases. From germline, CDR1 is SGHRS and CDR2 YFSETQ. J gave up 5 bases and V 7 bases, and 9 bases lay outside the gene matches. This CDR3 contains 14 residues. The CDR3 sequence is CASSSRDRAETQYF. The DNA for the CDR3 is TGCGCCAGCTCATCCCGGGACAGGGCGGAGACCCAGTACTTC.

The CDR3 spells CSVEWAPNNEQFF. DNA for the CDR3: TGCAGCGTTGAGTGGGCCCCCAACAATGAGCAGTTCTTC. The V and J genes are TRBV29-1 and TRBJ2-1; no definite D call. CDR1 and CDR2 (germline): SQVTM, ANQGSEA. V was shortened by 3 bases and J by 5 bases, with 11 bases between the two germline ends. The CDR3 consists of 13 residues.

The CDR3 sequence: CASTRQRGHTETQYF. In DNA, the CDR3 is TGTGCCAGCACCCGGCAGAGGGGACATACCGAGACCCAGTACTTC. The chain links TRBV12-3 or TRBV12-4 to TRBJ2-5; possibly TRBD1 for D (6 bases). Trimming took 7 bases from V and 5 from J, leaving 20 bases between them. The length of the CDR3 is 15 residues.

The chain recombines TRBV5-1 with TRBJ2-1; D gene uncertain. The CDR3 has 13 residues. V was shortened by 1 base and J by 6 bases, with 8 bases between the two germline ends. Germline V gives CDR1 SGHRS, CDR2 YFSETQ. The CDR3 coding sequence is TGCGCCAGCAGCTTGTTTCGGTTCAATGAGCAGTTCTTC. Translated, it gives CASSLFRFNEQFF.

This chain connects TRBV9 to TRBJ2-7; D is tentatively TRBD1 or TRBD2 (5 bases each). Germline assignment: CDR1 SGDLS and CDR2 YYNGEE. Trimming cost V 0 bases and J 6 bases, with 16 bases left between them. This CDR3 region has 15 residues. The CDR3: CASSVAGTANTEQYF. The CDR3 bases are TGTGCCAGCAGCGTAGCCGGGACGGCAAACACCGAGCAGTACTTC.

This clonotype has only a few counts. The chain uses TRBV11-2 and TRBJ2-5; 11 bases match TRBD2. V was pared by 1 base and J by 1 base, with 5 bases of the junction left unmatched. There are 17 residues in the CDR3. Germline lookup yields CDR1 SGHAT and CDR2 FQNNGV. In nucleotides, the CDR3 is TGTGCCAGCAGCTTAGTGACTAGCGGGGTCGGCCAAGAGACCCAGTACTTC. It encodes CASSLVTSGVGQETQYF.

The gene calls are TRBV20-1 and TRBJ1-1, with D hard to call. V dropped 4 bases and J dropped 1 base, with 16 bases sitting between them. Germline values: CDR1 DFQATT, CDR2 SNEGSKA (reference sequence). The CDR3 covers 15 residues. Here the CDR3 reads CSAKGDGRRNTEAFF. In DNA form, the CDR3 reads TGCAGTGCTAAGGGAGACGGTCGGAGGAACACTGAAGCTTTCTTT.

This clonotype was observed a few times. The chain has TRBV20-1 and TRBJ2-7; D is ambiguous. The CDR3 runs to 12 residues. The germline gives CDR1 DFQATT, CDR2 SNEGSKA (reference sequence). With 4 bases removed from V and 3 bases from J, the gap between germline ends came to 10 bases. CDR3 sequence (DNA): TGCAGTGCTACGGATTGGAACTACGAGCAGTACTTC. This translates into CSATDWNYEQYF.